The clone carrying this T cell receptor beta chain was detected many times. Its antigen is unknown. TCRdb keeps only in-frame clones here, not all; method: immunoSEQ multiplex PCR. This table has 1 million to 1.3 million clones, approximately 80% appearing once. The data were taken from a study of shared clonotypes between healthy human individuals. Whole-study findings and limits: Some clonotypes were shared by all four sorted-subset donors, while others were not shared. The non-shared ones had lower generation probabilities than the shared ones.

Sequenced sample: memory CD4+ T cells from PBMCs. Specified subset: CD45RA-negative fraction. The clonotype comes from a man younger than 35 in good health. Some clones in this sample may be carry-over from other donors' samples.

CDR3 region: CASSLTTGSQETQYF. DNA for the CDR3: TGTGCCAGCAGCCTAACTACAGGGTCCCAAGAGACCCAGTACTTC. The chain has TRBV5-6 and TRBJ2-5; maybe TRBD1 (6 bases). The CDR3 extends over 15 amino acids. V lost 4 bases and J 1 base, leaving 14 bases between the germline ends. Germline V gene lookup returns CDR1 SGHDT and CDR2 YYEEEE.